The rows below give T cell receptor beta chains drawn from one sample of a study of Ad26.COV2.S vaccination and SARS-CoV-2 variants. This table comes from immunoSEQ multiplex PCR, and its TCRdb copy is limited to in-frame clones, with some not included. The sample has some 290,000 clones, about 82% seen once. The starting material was peripheral blood, obtained in a trial of Ad26.COV2.S vaccine versus placebo. Every receptor here comes from a person aged 18-65 years who received the Ad26.COV2.S COVID-19 vaccine or a placebo. CDR3s include the opening cysteine and the closing phenylalanine or tryptophan. Each record gives: CDR3 protein, CDR3 DNA, V gene, clone size, D gene, J gene. A D gene is named only where the DNA matches it firmly. Rows may omit the clone size; those that give it use once, few, many or a size class.

CDR3aa: CASRSAWTTNSPLHF
CDR3nt: TGTGCCAGCAGATCCGCTTGGACTACTAATTCACCCCTCCACTTT
v_gene: TRBV7-2
abundance: NA
d_gene: NA
j_gene: TRBJ1-6

CDR3aa: CASSLVAGDRTGELFF
CDR3nt: TGTGCTAGCAGCTTAGTAGCGGGGGATAGAACCGGGGAGCTGTTTTTT
v_gene: TRBV7-7
abundance: NA
d_gene: TRBD2
j_gene: TRBJ2-2

CDR3aa: CASSQEVNEQFF
CDR3nt: TGCGCCAGCAGCCAAGAAGTCAATGAGCAGTTCTTC
v_gene: TRBV4-1
abundance: NA
d_gene: NA
j_gene: TRBJ2-1

CDR3aa: CASSQLALLAGELFF
CDR3nt: TGTGCCAGCAGTCAACTAGCTTTACTTGCCGGGGAGCTGTTTTTT
v_gene: TRBV28
abundance: NA
d_gene: NA
j_gene: TRBJ2-2

CDR3aa: CASSQALGGGNQPQHF
CDR3nt: TGTGCCAGCAGCCAAGCTTTGGGGGGGGGCAATCAGCCCCAGCATTTT
v_gene: TRBV4-2
abundance: once
d_gene: NA
j_gene: TRBJ1-5

CDR3aa: CASSLALGGWNEQFF
CDR3nt: TGTGCCAGCAGCTTGGCCCTAGGGGGGTGGAATGAGCAGTTCTTC
v_gene: TRBV5-4
abundance: NA
d_gene: NA
j_gene: TRBJ2-1

CDR3aa: CACVGQGNSPLHF
CDR3nt: TGTGCCTGTGTGGGACAGGGGAATTCACCCCTCCACTTT
v_gene: TRBV28
abundance: NA
d_gene: TRBD1
j_gene: TRBJ1-6

CDR3aa: CASSQEIKETQYF
CDR3nt: TGTGCCAGCAGCCAAGAAATAAAAGAGACCCAGTACTTC
v_gene: TRBV7-3
abundance: once
d_gene: NA
j_gene: TRBJ2-5

CDR3aa: CASSYSMQAKNIQYF
CDR3nt: TGCGCCAGCAGCTACTCTATGCAAGCCAAAAACATTCAGTACTTC
v_gene: TRBV5-1
abundance: NA
d_gene: NA
j_gene: TRBJ2-4

CDR3aa: CASSLGRRQGNTGELFF
CDR3nt: TGCGCCAGCAGCTTAGGGAGGCGGCAGGGAAACACCGGGGAGCTGTTTTTT
v_gene: TRBV5-1
abundance: NA
d_gene: NA
j_gene: TRBJ2-2

CDR3aa: CASTMGGEETQYF
CDR3nt: TGTGCCAGCACCATGGGAGGGGAGGAGACCCAGTACTTC
v_gene: TRBV5-6
abundance: NA
d_gene: TRBD2
j_gene: TRBJ2-5

CDR3aa: CATFWQGGVETQYF
CDR3nt: TGTGCCACCTTTTGGCAGGGTGGAGTGGAGACCCAGTACTTC
v_gene: TRBV6-5
abundance: NA
d_gene: NA
j_gene: TRBJ2-5

CDR3aa: CASRRQGAGYGYTF
CDR3nt: TGTGCCAGCAGGCGACAGGGGGCAGGTTATGGCTACACCTTC
v_gene: TRBV27
abundance: NA
d_gene: TRBD1
j_gene: TRBJ1-2

CDR3aa: CASSEARRNPPAQYF
CDR3nt: TGTGCCAGCAGTGAAGCGCGTCGGAACCCACCAGCACAGTACTTC
v_gene: TRBV6-1
abundance: NA
d_gene: NA
j_gene: TRBJ2-7

CDR3aa: CASSRQGGYEQYF
CDR3nt: TGTGCCAGCTCGAGGCAGGGGGGTTACGAGCAGTACTTC
v_gene: TRBV5-6
abundance: NA
d_gene: NA
j_gene: TRBJ2-7

CDR3aa: CASSLAAGLTSYEQYF
CDR3nt: TGCGCCAGCAGCTTGGCGGCAGGCCTTACGTCCTACGAGCAGTACTTC
v_gene: TRBV5-1
abundance: NA
d_gene: NA
j_gene: TRBJ2-7

CDR3aa: CASSLATQGARFF
CDR3nt: TGTGCCAGCAGCTTGGCCACACAGGGAGCTCGGTTCTTC
v_gene: TRBV11-3
abundance: once
d_gene: NA
j_gene: TRBJ2-1